This is a list of T cell receptor beta chains from one sample in a study of blood T cell repertoires in COVID-19. TCRdb's copy holds only in-frame clones and misses some; the assay was immunoSEQ multiplex PCR. The sample holds 150,000 or so clones, around 78% seen once. The sequenced sample consisted of peripheral blood. Every receptor here comes from a man older than 75 with acute or convalescent COVID-19. The CDR3 runs from the conserved cysteine through the conserved F or W. Fields, in order: D gene, J gene, V gene, clone size, CDR3 DNA, CDR3 protein. D genes are given only for firm matches. Some rows have no size entry. The others give once, few or many, or a class for an expanded clone.

NA	TRBJ1-3	TRBV5-1	NA	TGCGCCAGCAGCCAGGGGCCTGGAAACACCATATATTTT	CASSQGPGNTIYF
NA	TRBJ2-3	TRBV24-1	NA	TGTGCCACCAGTTCAGGGATATCCACAGATACGCAGTATTTT	CATSSGISTDTQYF
TRBD1	TRBJ1-2	TRBV2	NA	TGTGCCAGCAGGGAGGGACAGGGGAACTATGGCTACACCTTC	CASREGQGNYGYTF
TRBD2	TRBJ2-3	TRBV5-1	NA	TGCGCCAGCAGCTTGGATGGTAGCGGGGGGGTCTACGATACGCAGTATTTT	CASSLDGSGGVYDTQYF
NA	TRBJ2-5	TRBV5-1	NA	TGCGCCAGCAGCCCGGCGCTGGGCCTGCCACAGGAGACCCAGTACTTC	CASSPALGLPQETQYF
NA	TRBJ1-6	TRBV6-5	NA	TGTGCCAGCACAGCGACGGGGGATAATTCACCCCTCCACTTT	CASTATGDNSPLHF
NA	TRBJ1-2	TRBV14	NA	TGTGCCAGCAGCCAAAGGACAGCTCTAAGCTATGGCTACACCTTC	CASSQRTALSYGYTF
NA	TRBJ2-6	TRBV5-1	NA	TGCGCCAGCAGCCAACAGGAAAACAACGTCCTGACTTTC	CASSQQENNVLTF
TRBD1	TRBJ2-2	TRBV6-5	NA	TGTGCCAGCAGTTATTGGGACAGTAACACCGGGGAGCTGTTTTTT	CASSYWDSNTGELFF
NA	TRBJ1-4	TRBV27	NA	TGTGCCAGCGGCCTACAGGGTTTTAATGAAAAACTGTTTTTT	CASGLQGFNEKLFF
NA	TRBJ1-3	TRBV6-6	NA	TGTGCCAGCAGCCAGACTACTAGCTCTGGAAACACCATATATTTT	CASSQTTSSGNTIYF
NA	TRBJ2-5	TRBV5-1	NA	TGCGCCAGCAGGTTGCGGGGTGAGCAAGAGACCCAGTACTTC	CASRLRGEQETQYF
NA	TRBJ1-1	TRBV6-5	NA	TGTGCCAGCGGGTACTTCATGAACACTGAAGCTTTCTTT	CASGYFMNTEAFF
NA	TRBJ1-2	TRBV7-2	NA	TGTGCCAGCAGTAACAGTTATGGCTACACCTTC	CASSNSYGYTF
TRBD1	TRBJ1-2	TRBV5-6	NA	TGTGCCAGCAGTCCTCAGGGGGGCTATGGCTACACCTTC	CASSPQGGYGYTF
NA	TRBJ2-2	TRBV19	NA	TGTGCCAGTAGTAAACAGAGTATCTGGGCCGGGGAGCTGTTTTTT	CASSKQSIWAGELFF
NA	TRBJ2-3	TRBV7-9	NA	TGTGCCAGCAGCCCTCAGACAGGACCCAGCACAGATACGCAGTATTTT	CASSPQTGPSTDTQYF
TRBD1	TRBJ1-2	TRBV7-2	NA	TGTGCCAGCAGGAACACAGGGGATTTTGGCTACACCTTC	CASRNTGDFGYTF
TRBD2	TRBJ2-3	TRBV11-3	NA	TGTGCCAGCAGCTTGGGACTAGCGGGGTCGGGAGATACGCAGTATTTT	CASSLGLAGSGDTQYF
TRBD2	TRBJ2-2	TRBV5-4	NA	TGTGCCAGCAGCTTGGGACTAGCGGGGCCGGGCACCGGGGAGCTGTTTTTT	CASSLGLAGPGTGELFF
TRBD2	TRBJ2-3	TRBV19	once	TGTGCCAGTAGCCGACTAGCGGCTTCCACAGATACGCAGTATTTT	CASSRLAASTDTQYF
TRBD2	TRBJ2-7	TRBV6-5	NA	TGTGCCAGCGCGACTCGGGGGGGCCCCTACGAGCAGTACTTC	CASATRGGPYEQYF
TRBD1	TRBJ2-2	TRBV5-1	once	TGCGCCAGCAGAAAGGGACAGGACACCGGGGAGCTGTTTTTT	CASRKGQDTGELFF
TRBD1	TRBJ1-1	TRBV6-5	NA	TGTGCCAGCAGCCGCGACAGGGTGAACACTGAAGCTTTCTTT	CASSRDRVNTEAFF
TRBD1	TRBJ2-4	TRBV9	NA	TGTGCCAGCAGCAACCGGGACAGGGGAAACATTCAGTACTTC	CASSNRDRGNIQYF
NA	TRBJ2-5	TRBV7-9	NA	TGTGCCAGCAGCTGGGGGGATTTTCTCCAAGAGACCCAGTACTTC	CASSWGDFLQETQYF
NA	TRBJ2-1	TRBV5-1	few	TGCGCCAGCAGCGTACAGGGAAGGGACAATGAGCAGTTCTTC	CASSVQGRDNEQFF
TRBD1	TRBJ1-5	TRBV6-2/TRBV6-3	NA	TGTGCCAGCAGTTCCTTACAGGGGGGGAATCAGCCCCAGCATTTT	CASSSLQGGNQPQHF
NA	TRBJ2-7	TRBV6-2/TRBV6-3	NA	TGTGCCAGCAGTTACGAGGTCAAGGAGGGCCACGAGCAGTACTTC	CASSYEVKEGHEQYF
NA	TRBJ2-1	TRBV1	NA	TGCACCAGCAGCCGGGCGACTAGCGGGGGGCCTCCTAGCTCCTACAATGAGCAGTTCTTC	CTSSRATSGGPPSSYNEQFF
TRBD2	TRBJ2-2	TRBV5-1	few	TGCGCCAGCAGCGGGACTTGGACTAGCGGGGGTAACACCGGGGAGCTGTTTTTT	CASSGTWTSGGNTGELFF